Shown below are 8 T cell receptor beta chains from a single sample sequenced in a study of blood T cell repertoires in COVID-19. Sequencing used immunoSEQ multiplex PCR; TCRdb keeps in-frame clones, though not all of them. The table shows 9,900 or so clones, with 80% to 90% occurring only once. Sequenced material: peripheral blood. Source of these receptors: a human donor in a cohort sampled during active COVID-19.

This rearrangement joins TRBV6-4 to TRBJ1-5; D might be TRBD1 (5 bases). Trimming took 4 bases from V and 7 from J, leaving 11 bases between them. CDR1 is MRHNA and CDR2 is SNTAGT in the germline V gene. CDR3 length equals 13 residues. CDR3 sequence (DNA): TGTGCCAGCAGTGTTGGGGGGGAACAGCCCCAGCATTTT. Translating it yields CASSVGGEQPQHF.

V is TRBV19 and J is TRBJ2-2; 8 nucleotides align to TRBD2. V was clipped by 8 bases and J by 7 bases; unmatched bases: 12. The germline V gene has CDR1 LNHDA and CDR2 SQIVND (reference sequence). The CDR3 loop spans 15 amino acids. This CDR3 reads CASPSGGAGIGELFF. DNA for the CDR3: TGTGCCAGTCCTTCGGGGGGGGCCGGGATCGGGGAGCTGTTTTTT. The whole variable domain, remainder taken from reference TRBV19 and TRBJ2-2, is DGGITQSPKYLFRKEGQNVTLSCEQNLNHDAMYWYRQDPGQGLRLIYYSQIVNDFQKGDIAEGYSVSREKKESFPLTVTSAQKNPTAFYLCASPSGGAGIGELFFGEGSRLTVL.

This chain joins TRBV7-6 and TRBJ2-2, with 8 positions matching TRBD2. The CDR3 runs to 15 residues. Germline trimming cut 5 bases from V and 7 bases from J; bases unmatched to any gene: 9. CDR1 and CDR2 (germline): SGHVS, FNYEAQ. DNA of the CDR3: TGTGCCAGCAGCGCCCGGGGGGGCCGGGGCGGGGAGCTGTTTTTT. Translation: CASSARGGRGGELFF.

The rearrangement uses TRBV10-3 and TRBJ1-4; TRBD1 aligns across 10 bases. The CDR3 extends over 15 amino acids. J lost 0 bases, V lost 8 bases, and 3 bases had no gene match. Germline V gene sequence: CDR1 ENHRY, CDR2 SYGVKD. The CDR3 spells CAIGTGVSTNEKLFF. As DNA, the CDR3 is TGTGCCATCGGGACAGGGGTATCAACTAATGAAAAACTGTTTTTT.

V and J are TRBV3-1 (or the pseudogene TRBV3-2) and TRBJ2-6; D gene uncertain. The germline CDR1 and CDR2 sequences are LGHDT and YNNKEL (reference sequence). The CDR3 is 15 residues long. Trimming took off 3 bases at V and 0 bases at J, with 6 bases between the two ends. As DNA, the CDR3 is TGTGCCAGCAGCCATTCCGGCTCTGGGGCCAACGTCCTGACTTTC. Translating gives CASSHSGSGANVLTF.

The chain recombines TRBV7-8 with TRBJ2-7; 9 bases map to TRBD1. The CDR3 spans 15 residues. V was clipped by 2 bases and J by 3 bases; unmatched bases: 5. Germline values: CDR1 SGHVS, CDR2 FQNEAQ. CDR3 residues: CASSLLGQGYYEQYF. The CDR3 DNA is TGTGCCAGCAGCTTACTCGGACAGGGGTACTACGAGCAGTACTTC.

The chain links TRBV20-1 to TRBJ1-2; no definite D call. From germline, CDR1 is DFQATT and CDR2 SNEGSKA (reference sequence). The CDR3 runs 10 residues. Trimming pared 6 bases from V and 7 bases from J, leaving 9 bases between. CDR3 nucleotides: TGCAGTGCCGGAAGGAGTGGCTACACCTTC. Translation gives CSAGRSGYTF.

This clone occurred a few times. The chain combines TRBV5-1 with TRBJ1-5, with D maybe TRBD1 (5 bases). This CDR3 region has 15 residues. V was trimmed by 1 base and J by 1 base, leaving 9 bases between them. CDR1 and CDR2 from the germline V gene are SGHRS and YFSETQ. Here the CDR3 reads CASSLSPGSNQPQHF. The CDR3, as DNA: TGCGCCAGCAGCTTGAGTCCAGGGAGCAATCAGCCCCAGCATTTT. Variable domain in full (rest from reference TRBV5-1 and TRBJ1-5): KAGVTQTPRYLIKTRGQQVTLSCSPISGHRSVSWYQQTPGQGLQFLFEYFSETQRNKGNFPGRFSGRQFSNSRSEMNVSTLELGDSALYLCASSLSPGSNQPQHFGDGTRLSIL.